A single sample gave rise to the 14 T cell receptor beta chains below, sequenced in a study of blood T cell repertoires in COVID-19. Method: immunoSEQ multiplex PCR; TCRdb's copy keeps in-frame clones and lacks some. The sample holds about 150,000 clones, roughly 75% seen once. Input material: PBMCs or T cells enriched from blood (not recorded which). Source of these receptors: a woman aged 50 to 60 who had recovered from COVID-19.

The rearrangement uses TRBV2 and TRBJ2-6; D may be TRBD1 (5 bases). Trimming took 3 bases from V and 2 from J, leaving 5 bases between them. The CDR3 has 14 amino acids. CDR1 and CDR2 from the germline V gene are SNHLY and FYNNEI. Written as DNA, the CDR3 is TGTGCCAGCAGTGACAGGGCTGGGGCCAACGTCCTGACTTTC. This gives the protein CASSDRAGANVLTF.

This rearrangement joins TRBV14 to TRBJ2-1; 7 nucleotides agree with TRBD1. Germline V gene lookup returns CDR1 SGHDN and CDR2 FVKESK. V gave up 0 bases and J gave up 4 bases; unmatched junction bases: 6. This CDR3 is 16 amino acids long. In DNA form, the CDR3 reads TGTGCCAGCAGCCAAGACAGGGGGAGACGGTACAATGAGCAGTTCTTC. This sequence encodes CASSQDRGRRYNEQFF.

V and J are TRBV7-8 and TRBJ1-4; 11 bases agree with TRBD1. The V segment lost 6 bases and the J segment 7 bases; nucleotides outside the gene matches: 7. Germline loops: CDR1 SGHVS, CDR2 FQNEAQ. This CDR3 has 15 residues. DNA for the CDR3: TGTGCCAGCAGAAATGCCGGGACAGGGGGTGAAAAACTGTTTTTT. Protein product: CASRNAGTGGEKLFF. Combining the CDR3 with reference TRBV7-8 and TRBJ1-4 gives the whole variable domain GAGVSQSPRYKVAKRGQDVALRCDPISGHVSLFWYQQALGQGPEFLTYFQNEAQLDKSGLPSDRFFAERPEGSVSTLKIQRTQQEDSAVYLCASRNAGTGGEKLFFGSGTQLSVL.

This clone was seen only a few times. V usage is TRBV30 and J usage is TRBJ1-6; perhaps TRBD1 as D (6 bases). Trimming pared 3 bases from V and 0 bases from J, leaving 15 bases between. Germline CDR1 reads GTSNPN; CDR2 reads SVGIG (reference sequence). This CDR3 has 17 amino acids. The CDR3 DNA follows: TGTGCCTGGAGAGGTGGGACAACAAGCTCCTATAATTCACCCCTCCACTTT. Translated, it gives CAWRGGTTSSYNSPLHF.

This chain joins TRBV6-5 and TRBJ1-5; D is possibly TRBD1 (5 bases). Germline assignment: CDR1 MNHEY and CDR2 SVGAGI. The CDR3 has 16 residues. V gave up 4 bases and J gave up 3 bases, with 16 bases separating them. Here the CDR3 reads CASSSTLTETNQPQHF. The CDR3 DNA is TGTGCCAGCAGTTCCACCTTGACAGAAACCAATCAGCCCCAGCATTTT.

The J gene is TRBJ1-1, the V gene TRBV19, with D unclear. CDR3 length: 12 residues. With 7 bases removed from V and 6 bases from J, the gap between germline ends came to 12 bases. CDR1 is LNHDA and CDR2 is SQIVND in the germline V gene (reference sequence). The CDR3 loop is CASTSIGPEAFF. Here the CDR3 DNA reads TGTGCCAGTACCTCGATTGGGCCTGAAGCTTTCTTT.

This rearrangement joins TRBV7-2 to TRBJ2-3; D is perhaps TRBD1 (6 bases). This CDR3 is 15 amino acids long. V lost 3 bases and J lost 4, with 14 bases in between. Per germline, CDR1 SGHTA and CDR2 FQGNSA. As DNA, the CDR3 is TGTGCCAGCAGCTTCCAACAGGGTATGGCAGATACGCAGTATTTT. Translated: CASSFQQGMADTQYF. Together with reference TRBV7-2 and TRBJ2-3, the CDR3 gives the full variable domain: GAGVSQSPSNKVTEKGKDVELRCDPISGHTALYWYRQSLGQGLEFLIYFQGNSAPDKSGLPSDRFSAERTGGSVSTLTIQRTQQEDSAVYLCASSFQQGMADTQYFGPGTRLTVL.

CDR3 residues: CSVEDLGVQGRMDEQYF. CDR3 nucleotide sequence: TGCAGCGTTGAAGATTTAGGTGTACAGGGTAGAATGGACGAGCAGTACTTC. V gene TRBV29-1 combines with J gene TRBJ2-7; a possible D gene is TRBD1 (6 bases). The length of the CDR3 is 17 residues. CDR1 and CDR2 from the germline V gene are SQVTM and ANQGSEA. Trimming removed 0 bases from V and 5 bases from J, with 23 bases in between.

This clone has more than one count but fewer than ten. The chain has TRBV30 and TRBJ2-5; 7 nucleotides align to TRBD2. V shed 0 bases and J 5 bases; nucleotides not matched to a gene: 9. Germline values: CDR1 GTSNPN, CDR2 SVGIG (reference sequence). CDR3 length equals 15 residues. The CDR3 DNA reads TGTGCCTGGAGTGTACTAGCCGGGGGGTGGGAGACCCAGTACTTC. It codes for CAWSVLAGGWETQYF.

As to this clone: The junction departs from germline at one end; a sequencing error may be responsible. This chain connects TRBV10-3 to TRBJ1-2, with TRBD1 identical over 7 bases. The CDR3 covers 11 residues. CDR1 is ENHRY, CDR2 SYGVKD, per germline. In nucleotides, the CDR3 is TGTGCCATCAGTGAGACAGGGGTTGTCTTCTTC. It is translated as CAISETGVVFF.

J is TRBJ1-6 and V is TRBV15; D possibly corresponds to TRBD1 (6 bases). Germline CDR1 LNHNV, CDR2 YYDKDF (reference sequence). Trimming took off 4 bases at V and 7 bases at J, with 11 bases between the two ends. The CDR3 extends over 14 amino acids. The CDR3 nucleotides are TGTGCCACCAGCATACAGGGAACCAATTCACCCCTCCACTTT. Protein sequence: CATSIQGTNSPLHF. Combining the CDR3 with reference TRBV15 and TRBJ1-6 gives the whole variable domain DAMVIQNPRYQVTQFGKPVTLSCSQTLNHNVMYWYQQKSSQAPKLLFHYYDKDFNNEADTPDNFQSRRPNTSFCFLDIRSPGLGDTAMYLCATSIQGTNSPLHFGNGTRLTVT.

The DNA for the CDR3 is TGTGCCAGCAGTTACAAGGGAGGCGGCTACGAGCAGTACTTC. Its translation: CASSYKGGGYEQYF. V is TRBV6-5 and J is TRBJ2-7, with D possibly being TRBD2 (6 bases). Looked up from germline, CDR1 is MNHEY and CDR2 is SVGAGI. V was clipped by 2 bases and J by 3 bases, with 11 bases between them. The CDR3 totals 14 residues.

This clone was counted a few times. J is TRBJ2-1 and V is TRBV27; 8 bases are shared with TRBD2. CDR1 is MNHEY and CDR2 is SMNVEV in the germline V gene (reference sequence). Trimming cost V 6 bases and J 10 bases; bases outside gene matches: 11. The CDR3 sequence is 14 residues long. The CDR3 bases are TGTGCCAGCAGCTACGGACTAGCTGCCCCGGAGCAGTTCTTC. This encodes CASSYGLAAPEQFF.

CDR3 residues: CASSVHRGNSPLHF. CDR3 sequence (DNA): TGCGCCAGCAGCGTACACAGGGGGAATTCACCCCTCCACTTT. V and J are TRBV5-1 and TRBJ1-6; TRBD1 matches 8 bases. Germline-derived CDR1 and CDR2 are SGHRS and YFSETQ. Trimming cost V 4 bases and J 7 bases; bases outside gene matches: 4. CDR3 length: 14 residues.